These 10 T cell receptor beta chains came from one sample sequenced in a study of blood T cell repertoires in COVID-19. The assay was immunoSEQ multiplex PCR, and TCRdb's table has in-frame clones only and misses some. The data show around 300,000 clones, with 75% to 90% seen just once and roughly 2.3% held by the top ten. Material for sequencing was peripheral blood. Every receptor here comes from a man in his forties or fifties with acute or convalescent COVID-19.

The chain links TRBV5-1 to TRBJ1-1; no clear D gene. The germline V gene has CDR1 SGHRS and CDR2 YFSETQ. The V end lost 5 bases, the J end lost 0 bases, and 8 bases lay between the germline ends. The CDR3 extends over 13 amino acids. CDR3 residues: CASRSGMNTEAFF. CDR3 DNA: TGCGCCAGCAGATCGGGAATGAACACTGAAGCTTTCTTT.

V gene TRBV11-1 combines with J gene TRBJ1-1, with D possibly being TRBD1 (5 bases). The CDR3 runs 15 residues. Looked up from germline, CDR1 is SGHAT and CDR2 is FQDESV (reference sequence). Trimming took 2 bases from V and 0 from J, leaving 10 bases between them. CDR3 in amino acids: CASSLQGLMNTEAFF. In DNA form, the CDR3 reads TGTGCCAGCAGCTTACAGGGCCTTATGAACACTGAAGCTTTCTTT.

V usage is TRBV6-1 and J usage is TRBJ1-3; no firm D call. This CDR3 region has 17 residues. CDR1 and CDR2 (germline): MNHNS, SASEGT. Trimming left V 6 bases short and J 1 base short, with 19 bases between. The CDR3 loop is CASSETWSLGSGNTIYF. The CDR3 DNA is TGTGCCAGCAGCGAAACGTGGAGCCTTGGGTCTGGAAACACCATATATTTT.

The genes are TRBV7-9 and TRBJ2-3, with 7 bases identical to TRBD2. Germline V gene data show CDR1 as SEHNR and CDR2 as FQNEAQ (reference sequence). J lost 3 bases, V lost 5 bases, and 17 bases had no gene match. This CDR3 has 18 amino acids. CDR3 in amino acids: CASSPLGLAETTTDTQYF. CDR3 bases: TGTGCCAGCAGCCCGCTAGGGCTAGCGGAGACGACGACAGATACGCAGTATTTT.

J is TRBJ1-5 and V is TRBV19; D is unclear. Germline lookup yields CDR1 LNHDA and CDR2 SQIVND (reference sequence). Trimming cost V 5 bases and J 4 bases, with 15 bases left between them. This CDR3 contains 15 residues. The CDR3 region is CASSVDRMRNQPQHF. CDR3 coding DNA: TGTGCCAGTAGTGTTGACCGTATGAGGAATCAGCCCCAGCATTTT.

The V gene is TRBV20-1, the J gene TRBJ2-3; maybe TRBD2 (6 bases). This CDR3 has 15 residues. Germline V gives CDR1 DFQATT, CDR2 SNEGSKA (reference sequence). Trimming took 3 bases from V and 2 from J, leaving 15 bases between them. The CDR3 reads CSASPGGGVTDTQYF. The CDR3 DNA sequence: TGCAGTGCTAGTCCCGGCGGCGGGGTCACAGATACGCAGTATTTT.

This clone appeared a single time. V usage is TRBV27 and J usage is TRBJ2-5; 9 bases are a match to TRBD2. Germline loops: CDR1 MNHEY, CDR2 SMNVEV (reference sequence). V gave up 5 bases and J gave up 2 bases; unmatched junction bases: 3. The CDR3 runs to 14 residues. In nucleotides, the CDR3 is TGTGCCAGCAGTCATAGCGGGGGTCAAGAGACCCAGTACTTC. Its translation is CASSHSGGQETQYF.

V gene TRBV19 combines with J gene TRBJ1-6; no firm D call. Germline CDR1 is LNHDA and CDR2 is SQIVND (reference sequence). The ends were cut back, 5 bases at V and 10 bases at J, with 9 bases in the middle. The CDR3 contains 12 residues. As DNA, the CDR3 is TGTGCCAGTAGTTTCGCGGGGTCACCCCTCCACTTT. Translating gives CASSFAGSPLHF.

The V call is TRBV2, the J call TRBJ2-5; weak D call: TRBD2 (7 bases). V lost 2 bases, J lost 4 bases, and 14 bases lay in between. In germline, CDR1 is SNHLY, CDR2 FYNNEI. The CDR3 is 15 amino acids. The CDR3, as DNA: TGTGCCAGCAGTGAAACAGGGAGGGTGGGAGAGACCCAGTACTTC. It encodes CASSETGRVGETQYF.

This sequence joins TRBV30 and TRBJ1-5; 7 bases align to TRBD1. The length of the CDR3 is 13 residues. Germline CDR1 GTSNPN, CDR2 SVGIG (reference sequence). V trimming: 2 bases; J trimming: 6 bases; junction bases outside the gene matches: 4. The CDR3: CAWSRQGGQPQHF. The CDR3 DNA follows: TGTGCCTGGAGTCGACAGGGCGGTCAGCCCCAGCATTTT.